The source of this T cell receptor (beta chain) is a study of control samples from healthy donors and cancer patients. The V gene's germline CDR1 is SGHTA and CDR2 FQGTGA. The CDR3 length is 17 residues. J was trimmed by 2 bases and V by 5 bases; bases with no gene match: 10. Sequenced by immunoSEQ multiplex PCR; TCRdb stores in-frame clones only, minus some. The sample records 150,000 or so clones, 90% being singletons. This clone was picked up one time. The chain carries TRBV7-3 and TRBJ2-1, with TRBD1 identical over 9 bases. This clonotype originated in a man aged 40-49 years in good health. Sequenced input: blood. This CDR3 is CASSARSGTGTYNEQFF. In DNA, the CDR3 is TGTGCCAGCAGCGCCAGATCCGGGACAGGGACCTACAATGAGCAGTTCTTC.